This T cell receptor (beta chain) was obtained from a study of T cell clonality in common variable immunodeficiency. Trimming stripped 0 bases from V and 0 bases from J, with 7 bases between. The CDR3 runs to 15 residues. The germline V gene encodes CDR1 SGHRS and CDR2 YFSETQ. The repertoire was sequenced with immunoSEQ multiplex PCR; TCRdb's copy has only in-frame clones and lacks some. Found here are 15,000 to 20,000 clones, no singletons; the ten largest cover 6% to 8.5%. About this clone itself: The antigen is not known. The read finishes 3 residues shy of the CDR3 end, and the germline J gene is used to complete it. The same CDR3 arises from other DNA sequences in this sample as well.

Findings of the study overall: Shared TCRbeta clones were fewer between CVID subjects than controls. Fewer deletions and N-nucleotide insertions were reportedly seen in common variable immunodeficiency TCR beta sequences.

Caucasian heritage predominated among both patients and controls. The chain recombines TRBV5-1 with TRBJ2-1; D remains ambiguous. The sequence was collected from a human donor with common variable immunodeficiency. Source material: peripheral blood mononuclear cells. The CDR3 bases that were read are TGCGCCAGCAGCTTGGGCGGAAGCTCCTACAATGAG. Its translation: CASSLGGSSYNE. The whole CDR3 reads CASSLGGSSYNEQFF. Filled out from reference TRBV5-1 and TRBJ2-1, the complete variable domain reads KAGVTQTPRYLIKTRGQQVTLSCSPISGHRSVSWYQQTPGQGLQFLFEYFSETQRNKGNFPGRFSGRQFSNSRSEMNVSTLELGDSALYLCASSLGGSSYNEQFFGPGTRLTVL.